Listed below are T cell receptor beta chains from one sample, sequenced in a study of siplizumab effects on memory and regulatory T cells. Only in-frame clones appear in the TCRdb table, and some are missing; sequencing was by immunoSEQ multiplex PCR. The sample has more than 75,000 clones, 80% to 95% seen once. Specimen: CD8+ T cells sorted from blood. All receptors come from a human donor in good health. The CDR3 runs from the conserved cysteine through the conserved F or W. A D gene is named only where the DNA matches it firmly. Clone size is stated in some rows and not others, as once, few, many or a class when expanded.

abundance | j_gene | v_gene | d_gene | CDR3aa | CDR3nt
once | TRBJ2-7 | TRBV15 | NA | CATSRAGGLEQYF | TGTGCCACCAGCAGAGCTGGGGGCCTGGAGCAGTACTTC
NA | TRBJ1-2 | TRBV5-8 | NA | CASSFVTAWNYGYTF | TGTGCCAGCAGCTTCGTTACAGCCTGGAACTATGGCTACACCTTC
NA | TRBJ2-3 | TRBV9 | TRBD1 | CASSAPGQGGPDTQYF | TGTGCCAGCAGCGCCCCCGGACAGGGCGGGCCAGATACGCAGTATTTT
NA | TRBJ2-5 | TRBV7-3 | NA | CASSYEGGGAEETQYF | TGTGCCAGCAGCTACGAGGGAGGCGGGGCGGAGGAGACCCAGTACTTC
NA | TRBJ2-3 | TRBV2 | TRBD2 | CASSVSSAGDSTDTQYF | TGTGCCAGCAGTGTTTCGTCCGCGGGGGACAGCACAGATACGCAGTATTTT
NA | TRBJ1-2 | TRBV5-6 | TRBD1 | CASSPGTVFEGGYTF | TGTGCCAGCAGTCCCGGGACAGTATTCGAAGGGGGCTACACCTTC
NA | TRBJ2-7 | TRBV10-3 | TRBD1 | CAISESPGQGRFEQYF | TGTGCCATCAGTGAGTCTCCGGGACAGGGGAGATTCGAGCAGTACTTC
NA | TRBJ2-7 | TRBV27 | NA | CASSLVQGLYEQYF | TGTGCCAGCAGTTTAGTGCAGGGCCTCTACGAGCAGTACTTC
NA | TRBJ1-2 | TRBV7-9 | NA | CASSSSARDYGYTF | TGTGCCAGCAGCTCCTCCGCCAGGGACTATGGCTACACCTTC
once | TRBJ1-1 | TRBV27 | TRBD1 | CASSLSGQPLNTEAFF | TGTGCCAGCAGTTTATCGGGACAGCCACTGAACACTGAAGCTTTCTTT
once | TRBJ2-5 | TRBV15 | TRBD1 | CATSRGTGSSFETQYF | TGTGCCACCAGCAGAGGGACAGGATCAAGTTTTGAGACCCAGTACTTC
NA | TRBJ2-5 | TRBV9 | NA | CASSYRSGQYQETQYF | TGTGCCAGCAGCTACCGGTCAGGACAGTACCAAGAGACCCAGTACTTC
NA | TRBJ1-5 | TRBV6-1 | TRBD1 | CASSEVAQGAGQPQHF | TGTGCCAGCAGTGAAGTGGCACAGGGGGCGGGTCAGCCCCAGCATTTT
NA | TRBJ2-5 | TRBV30 | TRBD2 | CAWSVAGWETQYF | TGTGCCTGGAGTGTAGCGGGGTGGGAGACCCAGTACTTC
NA | TRBJ2-3 | TRBV4-1 | NA | CASSSTGASTDTQYF | TGCGCCAGCAGCTCGACAGGCGCTAGCACAGATACGCAGTATTTT
NA | TRBJ2-5 | TRBV5-6 | NA | CASSLLASIWETQYF | TGTGCCAGCAGCTTGCTTGCGAGTATATGGGAGACCCAGTACTTC
NA | TRBJ2-1 | TRBV19 | NA | CASRGVHEQFF | TGTGCCAGTAGAGGGGTCCATGAGCAGTTCTTC
NA | TRBJ1-2 | TRBV30 | NA | CAWSIPGTYGYTF | TGTGCCTGGAGTATCCCCGGGACCTATGGCTACACCTTC
NA | TRBJ2-7 | TRBV4-3 | NA | CASSQEPSESYEQYF | TGCGCCAGCAGCCAAGAGCCTAGCGAGTCCTACGAGCAGTACTTC
NA | TRBJ1-5 | TRBV7-9 | NA | CASSLEGRNQPQHF | TGTGCCAGCAGCTTAGAAGGTCGTAATCAGCCCCAGCATTTT
NA | TRBJ2-1 | TRBV6-6 | NA | CASHSGQSYNEQFF | TGTGCCAGCCATTCCGGACAGAGCTACAATGAGCAGTTCTTC
NA | TRBJ2-7 | TRBV5-1 | NA | CASSLEAGSSYEQYF | TGCGCCAGCAGCTTGGAAGCTGGGAGCTCCTACGAGCAGTACTTC
NA | TRBJ2-7 | TRBV19 | TRBD1 | CASSIAGGEVYEQYF | TGTGCCAGTAGTATAGCAGGGGGTGAAGTCTACGAGCAGTACTTC
NA | TRBJ2-7 | TRBV4-1 | NA | CASSQEGADPLSYEQYF | TGCGCCAGCAGCCAAGAAGGCGCGGACCCACTCTCCTACGAGCAGTACTTC
NA | TRBJ2-2 | TRBV7-9 | NA | CASSLGQGNTGELFF | TGTGCCAGCAGCTTAGGGCAGGGAAACACCGGGGAGCTGTTTTTT
NA | TRBJ2-2 | TRBV15 | TRBD2 | CATSSRTSGITGELFF | TGTGCCACCAGCAGCAGGACTAGCGGGATCACCGGGGAGCTGTTTTTT
few | TRBJ1-1 | TRBV14 | NA | CAKQWGLNEAFF | TGTGCCAAGCAGTGGGGGCTAAATGAAGCTTTCTTT
NA | TRBJ2-7 | TRBV27 | NA | CASSESGPNYEQYF | TGTGCCAGCAGTGAATCCGGGCCGAACTACGAGCAGTACTTC
NA | TRBJ1-1 | TRBV25-1 | TRBD1 | CASSQTGVGVTEAFF | TGTGCCAGCAGTCAGACAGGGGTGGGCGTCACTGAAGCTTTCTTT
NA | TRBJ2-3 | TRBV13 | TRBD2 | CASLQAGGSTDTQYF | TGTGCCAGTCTACAGGCGGGAGGCAGCACAGATACGCAGTATTTT
NA | TRBJ1-1 | TRBV5-8 | TRBD1 | CASSPRGRGKTEAFF | TGTGCCAGCAGCCCCAGGGGGCGAGGAAAGACTGAAGCTTTCTTT
NA | TRBJ1-4 | TRBV30 | NA | CAWGAGGGEKLFF | TGTGCCTGGGGAGCCGGGGGGGGTGAAAAACTGTTTTTT
once | TRBJ2-1 | TRBV7-9 | TRBD2 | CASSLGKREPYNEQFF | TGTGCCAGCAGCCTAGGCAAGCGGGAGCCCTACAATGAGCAGTTCTTC
once | TRBJ1-5 | TRBV6-1 | NA | CASRIRDGNNQPQHF | TGTGCCAGCCGCATCCGGGACGGGAACAATCAGCCCCAGCATTTT
once | TRBJ2-2 | TRBV7-2 | NA | CASSRRGGGATGELFF | TGTGCCAGCAGCCGCAGGGGAGGGGGAGCCACCGGGGAGCTGTTTTTT
NA | TRBJ2-5 | TRBV4-1 | NA | CASSQDGGVRTQDTQYF | TGCGCCAGCAGCCAAGATGGAGGCGTTCGGACCCAAGACACCCAGTACTTC
NA | TRBJ1-2 | TRBV13 | NA | CASRTGGSGVYGYTF | TGTGCCAGCAGAACGGGGGGCAGTGGAGTCTATGGCTACACCTTC
NA | TRBJ2-1 | TRBV2 | TRBD1 | CATGGRGRYNEQFF | TGTGCCACGGGTGGTAGGGGGCGGTACAATGAGCAGTTCTTC
NA | TRBJ2-7 | TRBV5-8 | NA | CASSSNLFEQYF | TGTGCCAGCAGCTCCAACCTATTCGAGCAGTACTTC
NA | TRBJ1-1 | TRBV5-1 | NA | CASSLSGHENTEAFF | TGCGCCAGCAGCTTGTCAGGGCACGAGAACACTGAAGCTTTCTTT
NA | TRBJ2-2 | TRBV5-8 | TRBD2 | CASSRLAGGTGELFF | TGTGCCAGCAGCCGACTAGCGGGAGGCACCGGGGAGCTGTTTTTT
NA | TRBJ1-1 | TRBV29-1 | NA | CSATAGPEAFF | TGCAGCGCGACCGCGGGTCCTGAAGCTTTCTTT
NA | TRBJ1-4 | TRBV7-9 | TRBD1 | CASSLGFGQGGEKLFF | TGTGCCAGCAGCTTAGGCTTTGGACAGGGCGGTGAAAAACTGTTTTTT
NA | TRBJ1-6 | TRBV15 | NA | CATSRDRSRGNSPLHF | TGTGCCACCAGCAGAGATCGAAGCAGGGGTAATTCACCCCTCCACTTT
NA | TRBJ2-1 | TRBV5-4 | NA | CASSLAEQWYEQFF | TGTGCCAGCAGCTTGGCCGAACAATGGTATGAGCAGTTCTTC
NA | TRBJ2-3 | TRBV4-3 | TRBD2 | CASSQDPSGRITDTQYF | TGCGCCAGCAGCCAAGATCCTAGCGGGAGGATCACAGATACGCAGTATTTT
NA | TRBJ2-3 | TRBV4-2 | NA | CASSQESRSGDTQYF | TGTGCCAGCAGCCAAGAGAGTCGGAGTGGAGATACGCAGTATTTT
NA | TRBJ2-3 | TRBV7-7 | TRBD2 | CASNPIAGGTDTQYF | TGTGCTAGCAACCCAATAGCGGGGGGCACAGATACGCAGTATTTT
NA | TRBJ2-1 | TRBV7-2 | NA | CASSFTGGHEQFF | TGTGCCAGCAGCTTTACTGGCGGCCATGAGCAGTTCTTC
NA | TRBJ2-3 | TRBV7-9 | TRBD2 | CASSTRTSGSVATDTQYF | TGTGCCAGCAGCACGCGGACTAGCGGGAGTGTGGCCACAGATACGCAGTATTTT
once | TRBJ2-4 | TRBV13 | TRBD1 | CASSSGQEENIQYF | TGTGCCAGCAGCTCGGGACAGGAAGAAAACATTCAGTACTTC
once | TRBJ2-3 | TRBV28 | NA | CASSFGVDTQYF | TGTGCCAGCAGTTTTGGGGTAGATACGCAGTATTTT
NA | TRBJ2-7 | TRBV14 | NA | CASSPLTGIYEQYF | TGTGCCAGCAGCCCGTTGACAGGAATCTACGAGCAGTACTTC